The clone carrying this T cell receptor (beta chain) has only a few counts. The data originate from a study of blood T cell repertoires in COVID-19. Study-wide context: Spain, Italy and the United States supplied samples that represented acute and convalescent COVID-19. T cells, B-cell-depleted T cells, or PBMCs supplied cDNA or gDNA.

In the authors' workflow: Nucleated cell number was recorded as an estimate derived from reference gene primer amplification. Some clones are missing from TCRdb's copy, which holds only in-frame ones; the method was immunoSEQ multiplex PCR. From that table come the V and J calls and clone size; the DNA was used to work out D and trimming. The table lists tens of thousands of clones, around four fifths of them singletons. Germline V gives CDR1 SEHNR, CDR2 FQNEAQ (reference sequence). J gave up 1 base and V 4 bases, and 8 bases lay outside the gene matches. The CDR3 totals 16 residues. V gene TRBV7-9 combines with J gene TRBJ1-1; 8 bases agree with TRBD1. Sequences were obtained from peripheral blood. This TCR came from a man older than 75 with active or convalescent COVID-19. As DNA, the CDR3 is TGTGCCAGCAGCTACCCCGCAGGGGGCGCGAACACTGAAGCTTTCTTT. Protein sequence: CASSYPAGGANTEAFF.